This T cell receptor beta chain is drawn from a study of blood T cells in healthy people across ages. Details on this clonotype: Antigen unknown. A much bigger clone sits one base away, suggesting this may be a read error.

The study recruited healthy Caucasian donors from Russia who were aged about 6 to 90. A second about 7 to 11 cycle PCR used barcoded and J-beta primers. A single record per CDR3 protein comes from TCRdb applying MiXCR to the 5' RACE reads. The data contain about 590,000 distinct CDR3 sequences, about 28% of them singletons. From germline, CDR1 is KGHSH and CDR2 LQKENI. V lost 1 base and J 11 bases, leaving 20 bases between the germline ends. This CDR3 contains 15 residues. Findings and caveats of the study: Long-lived donors carried more naive CD4+ cells and greater diversity than aged donors.

The chain combines TRBV18 with TRBJ2-5; weak D call: TRBD1 (5 bases). The source is a woman of 80 years or more in good health. The material sequenced was blood. Here the CDR3 DNA reads TGTGCCAGCTCACCACGGCAGGGTGCCCCCAATGAGCAGTACTTC. The encoded protein is CASSPRQGAPNEQYF.